This T cell receptor beta chain was retrieved from a study of Graves' ophthalmopathy and Graves' hyperthyroidism. This clonotype has a count of ten or more. The sequenced template was RNA, covering the TCR beta CDR3 region. Scientists carried out first-round RT-PCR using HTBI primers and then a second-round multiplex PCR. MiXCR, run by TCRdb on the multiplex PCR reads, gives a single entry per CDR3 protein. The top ten clones hold roughly 1.4% of a sample with 350,000 to 400,000 distinct CDR3 sequences, about 16% of them seen once. Source material: peripheral blood. This TCR came from a woman younger than 30 with Graves' ophthalmopathy.

CDR3 sequence: CASSLALPYEQYF. CDR3 nucleotide sequence: TGTGCCAGCAGCTTAGCGTTGCCCTACGAGCAGTACTTC. V is TRBV7-6 and J is TRBJ2-7; D gene uncertain. Germline lookup yields CDR1 SGHVS and CDR2 FNYEAQ. This CDR3 contains 13 residues. The V end was cut by 0 bases, the J end by 2 bases, with 5 bases between.